This T cell receptor (beta chain) stems from a study of CDR3 diversity in severe acne. Germline CDR1 and CDR2: SNHLY and FYNNEI. Trimming removed 6 bases from V and 7 bases from J, with 16 bases in between. CDR3 length: 13 residues. MiXCR, run by TCRdb on the PCR reads, gives a single entry per CDR3 protein. Among approximately 84,000 distinct CDR3 sequences listed, under 65% were seen once. Sample: blood. The receptor's source is a male donor in good health, without acne. The rearrangement uses TRBV2 and TRBJ2-7, with D uncertain. In nucleotides, the CDR3 is TGTGCCAGCAGCCCGTCCCACGCGAGTGAGCAGTACTTC. Protein sequence: CASSPSHASEQYF.